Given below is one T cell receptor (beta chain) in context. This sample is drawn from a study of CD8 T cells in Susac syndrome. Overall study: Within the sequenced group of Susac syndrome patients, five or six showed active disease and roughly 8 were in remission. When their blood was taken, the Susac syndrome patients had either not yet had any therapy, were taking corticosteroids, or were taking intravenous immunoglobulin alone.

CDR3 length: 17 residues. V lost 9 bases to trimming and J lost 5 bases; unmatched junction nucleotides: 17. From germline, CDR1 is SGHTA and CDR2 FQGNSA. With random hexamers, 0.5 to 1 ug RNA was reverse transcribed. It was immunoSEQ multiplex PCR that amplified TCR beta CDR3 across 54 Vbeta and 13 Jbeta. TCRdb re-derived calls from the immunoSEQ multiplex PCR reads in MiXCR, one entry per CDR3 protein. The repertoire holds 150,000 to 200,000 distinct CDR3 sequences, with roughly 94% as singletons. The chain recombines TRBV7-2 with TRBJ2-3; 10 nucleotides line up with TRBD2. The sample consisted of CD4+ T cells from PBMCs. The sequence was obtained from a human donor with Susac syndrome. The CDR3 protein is CASSSSGSFRGGDTQYF. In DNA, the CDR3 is TGTGCCAGTTCCTCTAGCGGGAGTTTTAGGGGGGGAGATACGCAGTATTTT.